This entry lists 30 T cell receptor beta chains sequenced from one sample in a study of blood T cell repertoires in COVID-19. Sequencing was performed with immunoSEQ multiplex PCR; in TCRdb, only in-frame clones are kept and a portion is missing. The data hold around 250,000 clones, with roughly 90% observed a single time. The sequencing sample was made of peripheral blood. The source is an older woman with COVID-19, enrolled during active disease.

Here the CDR3 DNA reads TGTGCCAGCAGCTCGGGGACAGGGTACACTGAAGCTTTCTTT. Protein sequence: CASSSGTGYTEAFF. The V and J genes are TRBV7-3 and TRBJ1-1; 9 nucleotides agree with TRBD1. The CDR3 loop spans 14 amino acids. CDR1 and CDR2 (germline): SGHTA, FQGTGA. Unmatched junction bases numbered 3, after V lost 4 bases and J lost 3 bases.

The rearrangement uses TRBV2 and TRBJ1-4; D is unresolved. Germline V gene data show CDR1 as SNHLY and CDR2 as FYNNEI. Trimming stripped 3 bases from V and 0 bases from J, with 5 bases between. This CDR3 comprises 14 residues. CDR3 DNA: TGTGCCAGCAGTGATTACTCAACTAATGAAAAACTGTTTTTT. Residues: CASSDYSTNEKLFF.

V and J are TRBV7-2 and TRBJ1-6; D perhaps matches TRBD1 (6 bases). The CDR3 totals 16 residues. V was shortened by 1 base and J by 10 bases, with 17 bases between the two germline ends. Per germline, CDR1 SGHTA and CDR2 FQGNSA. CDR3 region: CASSLGLWDKNSPLHF. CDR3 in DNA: TGTGCCAGCAGCTTAGGTCTTTGGGACAAAAACTCACCCCTCCACTTT.

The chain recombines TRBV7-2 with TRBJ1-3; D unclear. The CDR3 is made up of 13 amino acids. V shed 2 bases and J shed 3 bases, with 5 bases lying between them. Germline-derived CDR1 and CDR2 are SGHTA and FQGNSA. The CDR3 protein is CASSLIGGNTIYF. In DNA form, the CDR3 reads TGTGCCAGCAGCTTAATCGGTGGAAACACCATATATTTT.

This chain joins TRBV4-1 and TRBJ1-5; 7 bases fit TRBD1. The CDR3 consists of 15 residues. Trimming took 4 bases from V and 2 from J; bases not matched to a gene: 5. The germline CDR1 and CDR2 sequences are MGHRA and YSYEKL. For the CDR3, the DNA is TGCGCCAGCAGCCCTTCGGGGACAGGCAATCAGCCCCAGCATTTT. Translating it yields CASSPSGTGNQPQHF.

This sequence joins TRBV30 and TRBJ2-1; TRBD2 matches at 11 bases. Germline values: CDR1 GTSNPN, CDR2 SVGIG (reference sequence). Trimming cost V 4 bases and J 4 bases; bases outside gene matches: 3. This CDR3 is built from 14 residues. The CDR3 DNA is TGTGCCTGGACGGGACTAGCGGTATACAATGAGCAGTTCTTC. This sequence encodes CAWTGLAVYNEQFF.

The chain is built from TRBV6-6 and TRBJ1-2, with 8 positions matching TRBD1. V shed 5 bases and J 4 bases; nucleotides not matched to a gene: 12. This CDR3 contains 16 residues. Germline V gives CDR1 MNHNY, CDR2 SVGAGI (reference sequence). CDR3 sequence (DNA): TGTGCCAGCAGTCCTCTGAGGGACAGGCGAATCTATGGCTACACCTTC. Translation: CASSPLRDRRIYGYTF.

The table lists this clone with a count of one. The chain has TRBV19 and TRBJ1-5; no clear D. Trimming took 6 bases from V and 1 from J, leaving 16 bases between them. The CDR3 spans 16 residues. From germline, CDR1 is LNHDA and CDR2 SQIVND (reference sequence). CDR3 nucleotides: TGTGCCAGTAGCTCCCAATTACAGCCAAGCAATCAGCCCCAGCATTTT. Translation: CASSSQLQPSNQPQHF.

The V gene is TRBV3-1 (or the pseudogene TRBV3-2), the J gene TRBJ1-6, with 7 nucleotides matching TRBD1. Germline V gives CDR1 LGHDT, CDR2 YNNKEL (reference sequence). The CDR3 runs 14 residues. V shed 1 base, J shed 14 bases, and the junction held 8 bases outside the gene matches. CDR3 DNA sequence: TGTGCCAGCAGCCAAGGAGGGGGCCGGGTCACCCTCCACTTT. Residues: CASSQGGGRVTLHF.

This CDR3 reads CASSQVAGGDTDTQYF. The CDR3 DNA reads as TGTGCCAGCAGTCAAGTAGCGGGTGGCGACACAGATACGCAGTATTTT. The chain links TRBV6-4 to TRBJ2-3; 7 bases map to TRBD2. This CDR3 is built from 16 residues. CDR1 and CDR2 (germline): MRHNA, SNTAGT. V dropped 5 bases and J dropped 2; count of bases not matched to a gene: 10.

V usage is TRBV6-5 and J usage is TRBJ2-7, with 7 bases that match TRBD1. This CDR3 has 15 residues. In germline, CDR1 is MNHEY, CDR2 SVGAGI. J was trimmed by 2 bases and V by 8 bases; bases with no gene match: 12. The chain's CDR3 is CASYISGTAAYEQYF. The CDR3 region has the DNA TGTGCCAGCTACATCTCCGGGACAGCTGCCTACGAGCAGTACTTC.

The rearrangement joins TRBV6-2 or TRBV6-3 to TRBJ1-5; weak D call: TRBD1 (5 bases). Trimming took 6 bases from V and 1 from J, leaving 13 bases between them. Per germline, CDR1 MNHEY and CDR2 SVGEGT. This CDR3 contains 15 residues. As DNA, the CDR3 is TGTGCCAGCAGGCCTGGGGGGGGAAGCAATCAGCCCCAGCATTTT. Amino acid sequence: CASRPGGGSNQPQHF.

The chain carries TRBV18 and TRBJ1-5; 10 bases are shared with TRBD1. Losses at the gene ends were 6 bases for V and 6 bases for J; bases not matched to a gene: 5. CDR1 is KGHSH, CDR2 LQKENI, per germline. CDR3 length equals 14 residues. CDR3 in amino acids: CASSGTGEVQPQHF. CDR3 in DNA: TGTGCCAGCTCGGGGACAGGGGAGGTTCAGCCCCAGCATTTT.

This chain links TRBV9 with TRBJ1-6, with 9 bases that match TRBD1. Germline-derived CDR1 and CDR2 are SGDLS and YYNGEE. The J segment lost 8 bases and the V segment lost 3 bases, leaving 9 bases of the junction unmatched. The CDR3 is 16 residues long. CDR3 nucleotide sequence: TGTGCCAGCAGCGCTGGACAGGGGAGTAGGGATTCACCCCTCCACTTT. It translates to CASSAGQGSRDSPLHF. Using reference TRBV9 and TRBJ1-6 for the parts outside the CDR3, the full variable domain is DSGVTQTPKHLITATGQRVTLRCSPRSGDLSVYWYQQSLDQGLQFLIQYYNGEERAKGNILERFSAQQFPDLHSELNLSSLELGDSALYFCASSAGQGSRDSPLHFGNGTRLTVT.

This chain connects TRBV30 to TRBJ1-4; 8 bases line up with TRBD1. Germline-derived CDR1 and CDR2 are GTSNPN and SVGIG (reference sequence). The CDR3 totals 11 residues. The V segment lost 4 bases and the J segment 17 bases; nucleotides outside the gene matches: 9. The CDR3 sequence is CAWTSRTGIFF. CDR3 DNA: TGTGCCTGGACTAGCCGGACAGGGATATTTTTT.

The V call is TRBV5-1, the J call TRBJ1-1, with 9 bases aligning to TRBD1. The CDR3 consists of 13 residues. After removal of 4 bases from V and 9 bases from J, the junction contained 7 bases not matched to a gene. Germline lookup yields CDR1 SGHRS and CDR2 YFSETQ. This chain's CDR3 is CASSSGQGNQAFF. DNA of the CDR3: TGCGCCAGCAGCAGCGGACAGGGGAATCAAGCTTTCTTT.

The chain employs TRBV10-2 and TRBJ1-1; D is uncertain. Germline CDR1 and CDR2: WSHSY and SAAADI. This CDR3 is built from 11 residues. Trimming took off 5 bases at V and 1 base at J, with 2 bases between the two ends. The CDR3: CASSQNTEAFF. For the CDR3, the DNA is TGCGCCAGCAGTCAGAACACTGAAGCTTTCTTT.

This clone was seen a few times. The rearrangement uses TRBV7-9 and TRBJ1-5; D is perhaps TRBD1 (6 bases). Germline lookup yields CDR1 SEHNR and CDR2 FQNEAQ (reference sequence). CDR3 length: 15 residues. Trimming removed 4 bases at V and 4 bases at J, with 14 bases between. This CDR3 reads CASSSQGGINQPQHF. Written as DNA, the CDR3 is TGTGCCAGCAGCTCCCAAGGGGGAATTAATCAGCCCCAGCATTTT.

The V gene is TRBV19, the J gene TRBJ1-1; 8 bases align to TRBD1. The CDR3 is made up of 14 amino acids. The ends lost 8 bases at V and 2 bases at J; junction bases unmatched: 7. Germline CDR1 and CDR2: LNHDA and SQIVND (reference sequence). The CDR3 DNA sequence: TGTGCCAGTGACAGGGGCCCCCCCAACACTGAAGCTTTCTTT. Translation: CASDRGPPNTEAFF.

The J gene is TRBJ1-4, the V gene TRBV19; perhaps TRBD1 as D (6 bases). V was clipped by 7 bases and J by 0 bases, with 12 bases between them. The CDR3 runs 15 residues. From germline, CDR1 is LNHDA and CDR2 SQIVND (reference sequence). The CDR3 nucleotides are TGTGCCAGTACCTCGACAGGATCAACTAATGAAAAACTGTTTTTT. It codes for CASTSTGSTNEKLFF.

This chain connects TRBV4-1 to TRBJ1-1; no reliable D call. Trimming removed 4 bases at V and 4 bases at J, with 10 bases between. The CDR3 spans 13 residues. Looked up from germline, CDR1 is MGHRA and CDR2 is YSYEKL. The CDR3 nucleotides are TGCGCCAGCAGCCCCGTCGGTTCCACTGAAGCTTTCTTT. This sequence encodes CASSPVGSTEAFF.

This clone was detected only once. The CDR3, as DNA: TGTGCCAGCAGCTTAGTTCTAGACAATCAGCCCCAGCATTTT. As protein: CASSLVLDNQPQHF. The chain links TRBV7-8 to TRBJ1-5; D unresolved. CDR1 and CDR2 from the germline V gene are SGHVS and FQNEAQ. This CDR3 comprises 14 residues. Trimming shortened V by 1 base and J by 3 bases, and 7 bases separated the two germline ends.

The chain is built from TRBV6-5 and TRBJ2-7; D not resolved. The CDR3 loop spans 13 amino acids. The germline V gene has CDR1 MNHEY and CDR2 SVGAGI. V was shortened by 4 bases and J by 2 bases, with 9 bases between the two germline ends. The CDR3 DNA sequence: TGTGCCAGCAGTTTAGGCAGCGCCTACGAGCAGTACTTC. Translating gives CASSLGSAYEQYF.

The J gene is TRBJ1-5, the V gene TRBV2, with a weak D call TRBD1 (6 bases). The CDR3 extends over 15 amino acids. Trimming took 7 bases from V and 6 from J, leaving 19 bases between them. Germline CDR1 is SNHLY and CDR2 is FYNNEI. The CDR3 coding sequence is TGTGCCAGCACCGTCGACAGGACCTGGGGTCAGCCCCAGCATTTT. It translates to CASTVDRTWGQPQHF.

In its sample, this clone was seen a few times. The CDR3 reads CASRPTGSYEQYF. The CDR3, as DNA: TGTGCCAGCAGACCGACAGGCTCCTACGAGCAGTACTTC. V gene TRBV7-9 combines with J gene TRBJ2-7, with D perhaps TRBD1 (6 bases). Germline V CDR1 and CDR2: SEHNR, FQNEAQ (reference sequence). The CDR3 is made up of 13 amino acids. Deletions cut 6 bases from V and 0 bases from J, with 9 bases between. Combining the CDR3 with reference TRBV7-9 and TRBJ2-7 gives the whole variable domain DTGVSQNPRHKITKRGQNVTFRCDPISEHNRLYWYRQTLGQGPEFLTYFQNEAQLEKSRLLSDRFSAERPKGSFSTLEIQRTEQGDSAMYLCASRPTGSYEQYFGPGTRLTVT.

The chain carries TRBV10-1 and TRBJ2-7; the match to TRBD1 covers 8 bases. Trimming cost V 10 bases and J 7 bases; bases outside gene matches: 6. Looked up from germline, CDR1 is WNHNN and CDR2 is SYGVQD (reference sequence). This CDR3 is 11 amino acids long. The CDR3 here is CATYRGEEQYF. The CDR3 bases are TGCGCCACTTACAGGGGGGAAGAGCAGTACTTC.

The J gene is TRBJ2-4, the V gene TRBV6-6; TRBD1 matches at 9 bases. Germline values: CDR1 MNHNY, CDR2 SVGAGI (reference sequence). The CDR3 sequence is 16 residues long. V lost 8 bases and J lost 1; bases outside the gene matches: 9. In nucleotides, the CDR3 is TGTGCCAGCTGCCCTGACAGGGGGAATGCCAAAAACATTCAGTACTTC. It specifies CASCPDRGNAKNIQYF.

CDR3 in amino acids: CASSERTSGAYEQYF. DNA for the CDR3: TGTGCCAGCAGTGAGAGGACTAGCGGGGCCTACGAGCAGTACTTC. The J gene is TRBJ2-7, the V gene TRBV2; 12 bases align to TRBD2. The germline CDR1 and CDR2 sequences are SNHLY and FYNNEI. The CDR3 length is 15 residues. V shed 3 bases, J shed 2 bases, and the junction held 2 bases outside the gene matches.

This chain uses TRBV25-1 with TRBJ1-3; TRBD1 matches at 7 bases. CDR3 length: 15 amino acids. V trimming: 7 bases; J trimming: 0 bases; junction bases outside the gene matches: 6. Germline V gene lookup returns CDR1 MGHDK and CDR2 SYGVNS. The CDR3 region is CASTDRTNSGNTIYF. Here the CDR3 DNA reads TGTGCCAGCACGGACAGGACTAACTCTGGAAACACCATATATTTT.

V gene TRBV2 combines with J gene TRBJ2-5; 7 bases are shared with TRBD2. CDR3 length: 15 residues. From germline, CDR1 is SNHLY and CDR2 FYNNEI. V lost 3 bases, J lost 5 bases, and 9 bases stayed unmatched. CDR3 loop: CASSDRVRGGETQYF. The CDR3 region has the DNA TGTGCCAGCAGTGATCGAGTGCGGGGAGGGGAGACCCAGTACTTC.